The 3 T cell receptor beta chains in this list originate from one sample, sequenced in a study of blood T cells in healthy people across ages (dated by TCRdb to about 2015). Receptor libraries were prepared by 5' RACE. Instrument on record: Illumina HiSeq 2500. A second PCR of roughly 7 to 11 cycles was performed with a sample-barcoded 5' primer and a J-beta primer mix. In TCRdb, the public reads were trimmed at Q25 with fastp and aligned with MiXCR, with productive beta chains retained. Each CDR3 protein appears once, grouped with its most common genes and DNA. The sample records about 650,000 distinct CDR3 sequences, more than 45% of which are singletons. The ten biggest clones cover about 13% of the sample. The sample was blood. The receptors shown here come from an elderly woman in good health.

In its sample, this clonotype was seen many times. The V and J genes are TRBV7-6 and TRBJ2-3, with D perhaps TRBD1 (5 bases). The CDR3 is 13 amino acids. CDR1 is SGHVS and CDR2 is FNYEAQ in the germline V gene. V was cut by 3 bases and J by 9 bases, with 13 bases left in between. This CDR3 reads CASSLLSTGTQYF. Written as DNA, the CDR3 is TGTGCCAGCAGCTTGCTAAGCACAGGAACGCAGTATTTT. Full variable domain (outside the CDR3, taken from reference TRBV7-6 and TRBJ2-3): GAGVSQSPRYKVTKRGQDVALRCDPISGHVSLYWYRQALGQGPEFLTYFNYEAQQDKSGLPNDRFSAERPEGSISTLTIQRTEQRDSAMYRCASSLLSTGTQYFGPGTRLTVL.

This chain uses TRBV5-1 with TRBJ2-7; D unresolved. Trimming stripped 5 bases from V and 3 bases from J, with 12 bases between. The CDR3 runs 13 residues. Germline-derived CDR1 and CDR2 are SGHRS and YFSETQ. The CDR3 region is CASSQSPLYEQYF. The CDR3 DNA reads TGCGCCAGCAGTCAGTCCCCACTCTACGAGCAGTACTTC.

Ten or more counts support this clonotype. Here the CDR3 DNA reads TGTGCCAGCAGCCCTTCCTCTAGCGGGATAAAGACCCAGTACTTC. Residues: CASSPSSSGIKTQYF. The chain links TRBV7-2 to TRBJ2-5; 9 positions agree with TRBD2. After removal of 5 bases from V and 6 bases from J, the junction contained 10 bases not matched to a gene. The CDR3 totals 15 residues. In germline, CDR1 is SGHTA, CDR2 FQGNSA.